The 10 T cell receptor beta chains given below trace back to one sample, sequenced in a study of blood T cell repertoires in COVID-19. The assay was immunoSEQ multiplex PCR, and TCRdb's table has in-frame clones only and misses some. The sample has about 43,000 clones, 75% to 90% seen once. Sample: peripheral blood. The source of these receptors is a man aged 55 to 70 with active COVID-19.

V usage is TRBV12-3 or TRBV12-4 and J usage is TRBJ1-2; D is undetermined. The CDR3 has 12 residues. V lost 1 base and J lost 6, with 6 bases in between. In DNA form, the CDR3 reads TGTGCCAGCAGTTTAGGCAGTCATGGCTACACCTTC. This encodes CASSLGSHGYTF.

The rearrangement uses TRBV7-9 and TRBJ2-1; 7 positions match TRBD1. The CDR3 spans 16 residues. With V trimmed by 5 bases and J by 7 bases, 14 bases remained unmatched. Germline CDR1 reads SEHNR; CDR2 reads FQNEAQ (reference sequence). The CDR3 region has the DNA TGTGCCAGCAGCCGTATCCTCTACAGGGGTGGGAATGAGCAGTTCTTC. This translates into CASSRILYRGGNEQFF.

The gene calls are TRBV3-1 (or the pseudogene TRBV3-2) and TRBJ2-3; 9 bases are a match to TRBD2. The CDR3 length is 19 residues. J gave up 2 bases and V 1 base, and 13 bases lay outside the gene matches. Germline values: CDR1 LGHDT, CDR2 YNNKEL (reference sequence). CDR3: CASSQGTSARLITTDTQYF. For the CDR3, the DNA is TGTGCCAGCAGCCAAGGGACTAGCGCGCGCTTAATCACCACAGATACGCAGTATTTT.

V usage is TRBV5-1 and J usage is TRBJ2-1, with TRBD2 matching over 8 bases. The ends lost 4 bases at V and 6 bases at J; junction bases unmatched: 9. The CDR3 covers 15 residues. Germline V CDR1 and CDR2: SGHRS, YFSETQ. As DNA, the CDR3 is TGCGCCAGCAGCCCGTCCCTAGCGGGCATCAATGAGCAGTTCTTC. Encoded protein: CASSPSLAGINEQFF.

The V gene is TRBV7-2, the J gene TRBJ2-7; TRBD1 matches 7 bases. Trimming at V came to 1 base and at J to 1 base, leaving 4 bases not matched to a gene. The CDR3 runs to 15 residues. Germline CDR1 reads SGHTA; CDR2 reads FQGNSA. CDR3 nucleotides: TGTGCCAGCAGCTTAGGATCAGGGGGTTCCTACGAGCAGTACTTC. This sequence encodes CASSLGSGGSYEQYF.

The chain has TRBV10-3 and TRBJ1-2; possibly TRBD1 for D (6 bases). Trimming took 11 bases from V and 0 from J, leaving 19 bases between them. Germline CDR1 reads ENHRY; CDR2 reads SYGVKD. CDR3 size: 15 residues. CDR3 in DNA: TGTGCCTCCCGGGCAGGACAGCAATCTAACTATGGCTACACCTTC. Translating gives CASRAGQQSNYGYTF.

The V gene is TRBV5-5, the J gene TRBJ1-2; D is possibly TRBD1 (6 bases). This CDR3 is 17 amino acids long. Germline V lookup: CDR1 SGHKS, CDR2 YYEKEE (reference sequence). The ends were cut back, 0 bases at V and 5 bases at J, with 20 bases in the middle. This CDR3 is CASSLGGHLRDGYGYTF. The CDR3 bases are TGTGCCAGCAGCTTGGGGGGACACCTCCGCGATGGGTATGGCTACACCTTC.

This sequence joins TRBV6-5 and TRBJ2-2; tentative D call: TRBD2 (7 bases). Germline V gene lookup returns CDR1 MNHEY and CDR2 SVGAGI. The CDR3 consists of 15 residues. V was pared by 7 bases and J by 5 bases, with 17 bases between. CDR3 residues: CASIFTGRGTGELFF. The DNA for the CDR3 is TGTGCCAGCATTTTTACAGGGAGGGGGACCGGGGAGCTGTTTTTT.

This chain connects TRBV6-1 to TRBJ2-2; D not resolved. Germline CDR1 MNHNS, CDR2 SASEGT. The CDR3 length is 13 residues. The V end lost 2 bases, the J end lost 3 bases, and 4 bases lay between the germline ends. In DNA, the CDR3 is TGTGCCAGCAGTGAACAGTACACCGGGGAGCTGTTTTTT. Amino acids: CASSEQYTGELFF.

This chain links TRBV2 with TRBJ2-5; 12 nucleotides align to TRBD2. The junction had 7 bases not matched to a gene; V was cut back by 5 bases and J by 6 bases. CDR1 and CDR2 (germline): SNHLY, FYNNEI. The CDR3 sequence is 15 residues long. The CDR3, as DNA: TGTGCCAGCAGTCGGGCTAGCGGGAGGGTCCAGACCCAGTACTTC. Its protein product is CASSRASGRVQTQYF.